One sample yielded the 14 T cell receptor beta chains listed below, sequenced in a study of blood T cell repertoires in COVID-19. Profiling relied on immunoSEQ multiplex PCR, and the TCRdb table lists in-frame clones only, not all of them. The sample has about 160,000 clones, over 80% seen once. The sample comprised peripheral blood. The source is a woman aged 50 to 60 with acute or convalescent COVID-19.

As to this clone: At one end, the junction sequence differs from germline, possibly due to a read error. At the DNA level, this CDR3 is encoded by other sequences in the same sample as well. The chain employs TRBV19 and TRBJ1-2, with TRBD1 matching over 7 bases. Germline loops: CDR1 LNHDA, CDR2 SQIVND (reference sequence). The CDR3 is 13 residues long. The CDR3 loop reads CASNNRDSRGYTF. CDR3 sequence (DNA): TGCGCCAGTAATAACCGGGACAGTCGAGGCTACACCTTC.

This rearrangement joins TRBV29-1 to TRBJ2-1, with D perhaps TRBD1 (7 bases). Germline CDR1 and CDR2: SQVTM and ANQGSEA. Trimming took 3 bases from V and 8 from J, leaving 14 bases between them. CDR3 size: 13 residues. The CDR3 sequence: CSVDRGVLDEQFF. In nucleotides, the CDR3 is TGCAGCGTTGACAGGGGGGTTTTAGATGAGCAGTTCTTC.

This clone was picked up one time. The chain is built from TRBV2 and TRBJ2-3; 9 bases agree with TRBD2. V shed 3 bases and J 5 bases; nucleotides not matched to a gene: 6. Germline assignment: CDR1 SNHLY and CDR2 FYNNEI. This CDR3 has 15 amino acids. The CDR3 nucleotides read TGTGCCAGCAGTGAGACAGCGGGGGGAAAAGATACGCAGTATTTT. As protein: CASSETAGGKDTQYF.

This clone was detected only once. The rearrangement joins TRBV18 to TRBJ2-2; TRBD1 matches at 10 bases. V was clipped by 3 bases and J by 7 bases; unmatched bases: 8. The CDR3 consists of 16 residues. Germline V gives CDR1 KGHSH, CDR2 LQKENI. CDR3 bases: TGTGCCAGCTCACCCCCGGGACAGGGGCACGTCGGGGAGCTGTTTTTT. Protein sequence: CASSPPGQGHVGELFF.

V and J are TRBV10-2 and TRBJ2-3; the D is unclear. Germline CDR1 is WSHSY and CDR2 is SAAADI. The germline V and J ends were trimmed by 3 bases and 0 bases, with 10 bases remaining between them. The CDR3 runs to 15 residues. This CDR3 reads CASSESSVSTDTQYF. As DNA, the CDR3 is TGCGCCAGCAGTGAATCCTCTGTTAGCACAGATACGCAGTATTTT.

The rearrangement joins TRBV28 to TRBJ1-2, with TRBD1 matching 10 bases. There are 14 residues in the CDR3. V trimming: 8 bases; J trimming: 4 bases; junction bases outside the gene matches: 7. Germline CDR1 and CDR2: MDHEN and SYDVKM. CDR3 DNA sequence: TGTGCCAGCTTGGGGGACAGGGGAGGCTATGGCTACACCTTC. It codes for CASLGDRGGYGYTF.

The CDR3 sequence is CASSSDRMNTEAFF. DNA for the CDR3: TGTGCCAGCAGCTCGGACAGGATGAACACTGAAGCTTTCTTT. This chain links TRBV7-9 with TRBJ1-1; 7 bases are a match to TRBD1. Germline CDR1 and CDR2: SEHNR and FQNEAQ (reference sequence). The CDR3 has 14 residues. V lost 4 bases, J lost 0 bases, and 2 bases stayed unmatched. Using reference TRBV7-9 and TRBJ1-1 for the parts outside the CDR3, the full variable domain is DTGVSQNPRHKITKRGQNVTFRCDPISEHNRLYWYRQTLGQGPEFLTYFQNEAQLEKSRLLSDRFSAERPKGSFSTLEIQRTEQGDSAMYLCASSSDRMNTEAFFGQGTRLTVV.

This chain links TRBV9 with TRBJ1-1, with 8 bases fitting TRBD1. The CDR3 sequence is 15 residues long. Losses at the gene ends were 4 bases for V and 4 bases for J; bases not matched to a gene: 9. In germline, CDR1 is SGDLS, CDR2 YYNGEE. The DNA for the CDR3 is TGTGCCAGCAGCCCACGGGCAGGGGGCGTCACTGAAGCTTTCTTT. This codes for CASSPRAGGVTEAFF.

The chain uses TRBV27 and TRBJ1-1; tentative D call: TRBD1 (6 bases). Germline loops: CDR1 MNHEY, CDR2 SMNVEV (reference sequence). V was trimmed by 7 bases and J by 0 bases, leaving 12 bases between them. There are 14 residues in the CDR3. The CDR3 DNA is TGTGCCAGCAAGATAGACAGGTTGAACACTGAAGCTTTCTTT. Translation: CASKIDRLNTEAFF.

CDR3 loop: CASSLSGGARKTQYF. The DNA of the CDR3 is TGTGCCAGCTCGCTTAGCGGGGGAGCGCGGAAGACCCAGTACTTC. The chain uses TRBV18 and TRBJ2-5; 9 bases are shared with TRBD2. V lost 6 bases and J lost 6; bases outside the gene matches: 11. The V gene's germline CDR1 is KGHSH and CDR2 LQKENI. The CDR3 runs 15 residues.

The J gene is TRBJ1-2, the V gene TRBV3-1 (or the pseudogene TRBV3-2), with TRBD1 matching 9 bases. Germline assignment: CDR1 LGHDT and CDR2 YNNKEL (reference sequence). The junction had 7 bases not matched to a gene; V was cut back by 2 bases and J by 6 bases. The CDR3 loop spans 15 amino acids. CDR3 in amino acids: CASSQLSGTGNGYTF. The DNA for the CDR3 is TGTGCCAGCAGCCAACTTTCCGGGACAGGGAATGGCTACACCTTC.

The chain uses TRBV6-5 and TRBJ1-4; 7 nucleotides line up with TRBD1. V shed 6 bases, J shed 4 bases, and the junction held 5 bases outside the gene matches. The CDR3 has 14 amino acids. Germline CDR1 and CDR2: MNHEY and SVGAGI. CDR3 bases: TGTGCCAGCAGCCTACAGGGGTTTAATGAAAAACTGTTTTTT. This encodes CASSLQGFNEKLFF.

The rearrangement uses TRBV7-2 and TRBJ2-3; tentatively, D is TRBD1 (6 bases). Trimming took off 4 bases at V and 3 bases at J, with 8 bases between the two ends. This CDR3 spans 13 amino acids. Per the germline V gene, CDR1 is SGHTA and CDR2 is FQGNSA. The CDR3: CASSWTVTDTQYF. The CDR3, as DNA: TGTGCCAGCAGCTGGACAGTTACAGATACGCAGTATTTT.

The chain joins TRBV29-1 to TRBJ2-7; TRBD1 might be the D (6 bases). Deletions cut 3 bases from V and 4 bases from J, with 10 bases between. The CDR3 is 12 residues long. Germline V gene data show CDR1 as SQVTM and CDR2 as ANQGSEA. CDR3 DNA sequence: TGCAGCGTTGAGGCAGGGGTATACGAGCAGTACTTC. Protein product: CSVEAGVYEQYF.